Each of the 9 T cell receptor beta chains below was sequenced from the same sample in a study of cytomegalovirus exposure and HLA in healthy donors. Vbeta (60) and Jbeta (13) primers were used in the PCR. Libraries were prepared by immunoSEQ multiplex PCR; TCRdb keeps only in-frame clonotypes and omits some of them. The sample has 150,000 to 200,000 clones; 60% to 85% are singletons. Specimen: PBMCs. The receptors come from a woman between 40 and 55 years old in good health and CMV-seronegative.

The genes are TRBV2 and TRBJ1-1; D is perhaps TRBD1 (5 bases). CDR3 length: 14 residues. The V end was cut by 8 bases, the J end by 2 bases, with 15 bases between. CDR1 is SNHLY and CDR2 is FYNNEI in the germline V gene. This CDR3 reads CASASGTLNTEAFF. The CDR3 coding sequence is TGTGCCAGCGCCTCCGGGACTCTTAACACTGAAGCTTTCTTT. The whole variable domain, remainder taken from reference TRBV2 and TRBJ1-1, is EPEVTQTPSHQVTQMGQEVILRCVPISNHLYFYWYRQILGQKVEFLVSFYNNEISEKSEIFDDQFSVERPDGSNFTLKIRSTKLEDSAMYFCASASGTLNTEAFFGQGTRLTVV.

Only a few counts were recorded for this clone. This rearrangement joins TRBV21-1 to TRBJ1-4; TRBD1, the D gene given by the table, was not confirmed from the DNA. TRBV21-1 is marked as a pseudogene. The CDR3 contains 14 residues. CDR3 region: CASSKAGVGEKLFF. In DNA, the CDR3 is TGTGCCAGCAGCAAAGCAGGGGTGGGTGAAAAACTGTTTTTT.

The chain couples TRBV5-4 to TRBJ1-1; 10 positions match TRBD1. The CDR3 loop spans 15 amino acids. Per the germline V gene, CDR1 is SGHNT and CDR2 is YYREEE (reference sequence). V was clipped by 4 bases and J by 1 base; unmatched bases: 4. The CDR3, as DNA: TGTGCCAGCAGCGGGACAGGGGCCCAGAACACTGAAGCTTTCTTT. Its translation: CASSGTGAQNTEAFF.

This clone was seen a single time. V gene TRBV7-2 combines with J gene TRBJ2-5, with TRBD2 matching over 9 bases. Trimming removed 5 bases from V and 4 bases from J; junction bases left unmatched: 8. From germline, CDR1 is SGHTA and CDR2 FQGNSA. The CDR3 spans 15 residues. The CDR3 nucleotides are TGTGCCAGCAGCCGCCGACTAGCGGCCTTAGAGACCCAGTACTTC. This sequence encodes CASSRRLAALETQYF.

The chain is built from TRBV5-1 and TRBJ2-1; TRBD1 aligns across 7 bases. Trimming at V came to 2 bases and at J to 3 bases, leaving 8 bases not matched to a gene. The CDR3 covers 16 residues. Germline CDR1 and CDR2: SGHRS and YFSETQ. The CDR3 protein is CASSLTDRVNYNEQFF. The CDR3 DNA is TGCGCCAGCAGCTTAACCGACAGGGTAAACTACAATGAGCAGTTCTTC.

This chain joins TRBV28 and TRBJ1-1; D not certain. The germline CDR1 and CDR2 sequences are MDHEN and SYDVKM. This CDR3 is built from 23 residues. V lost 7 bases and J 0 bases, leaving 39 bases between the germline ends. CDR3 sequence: CASTYRQLKFGSDSVRLNTEAFF. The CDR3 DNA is TGTGCCAGCACCTACCGACAACTGAAGTTCGGCTCGGATTCAGTTCGGCTGAACACTGAAGCTTTCTTT. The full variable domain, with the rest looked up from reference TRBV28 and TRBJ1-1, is DVKVTQSSRYLVKRTGEKVFLECVQDMDHENMFWYRQDPGLGLRLIYFSYDVKMKEKGDIPEGYSVSREKKERFSLILESASTNQTSMYLCASTYRQLKFGSDSVRLNTEAFFGQGTRLTVV.

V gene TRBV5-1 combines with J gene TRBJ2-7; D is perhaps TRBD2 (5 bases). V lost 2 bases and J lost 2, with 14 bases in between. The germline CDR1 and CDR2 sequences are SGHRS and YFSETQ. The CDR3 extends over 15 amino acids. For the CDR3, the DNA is TGCGCCAGCAGCTTAAATGCAGCGGCCCCCTACGAGCAGTACTTC. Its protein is CASSLNAAAPYEQYF.

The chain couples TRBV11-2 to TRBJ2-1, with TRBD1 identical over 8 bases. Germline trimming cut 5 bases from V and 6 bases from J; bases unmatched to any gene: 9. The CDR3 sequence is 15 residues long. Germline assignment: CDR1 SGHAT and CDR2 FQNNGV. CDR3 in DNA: TGTGCCAGCAGCCCCCTCCACAGGGGGGTCAATGAGCAGTTCTTC. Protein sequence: CASSPLHRGVNEQFF.

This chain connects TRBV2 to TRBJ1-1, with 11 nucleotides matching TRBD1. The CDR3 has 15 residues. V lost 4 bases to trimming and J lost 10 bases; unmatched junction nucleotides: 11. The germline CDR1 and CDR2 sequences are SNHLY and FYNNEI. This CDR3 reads CASSAPGQGANRAFF. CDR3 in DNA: TGTGCCAGCAGTGCCCCCGGACAGGGGGCGAACAGAGCTTTCTTT.